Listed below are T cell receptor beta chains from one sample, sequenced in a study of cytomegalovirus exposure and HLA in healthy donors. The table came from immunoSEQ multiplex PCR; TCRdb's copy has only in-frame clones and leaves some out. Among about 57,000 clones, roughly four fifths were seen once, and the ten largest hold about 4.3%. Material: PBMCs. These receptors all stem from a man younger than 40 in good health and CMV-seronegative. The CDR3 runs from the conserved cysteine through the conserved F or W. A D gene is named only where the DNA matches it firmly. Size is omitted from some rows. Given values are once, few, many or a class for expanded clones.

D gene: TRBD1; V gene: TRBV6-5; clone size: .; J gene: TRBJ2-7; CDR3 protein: CATGTGAAWQQYF; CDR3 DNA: TGTGCCACCGGGACAGGGGCGGCTTGGCAGCAGTACTTC
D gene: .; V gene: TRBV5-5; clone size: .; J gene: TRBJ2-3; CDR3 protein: CASSLGRDTQYF; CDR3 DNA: TGTGCCAGCAGCTTGGGGAGAGATACGCAGTATTTT
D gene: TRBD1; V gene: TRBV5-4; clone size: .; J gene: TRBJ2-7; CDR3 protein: CASSSGTGRDYEQYF; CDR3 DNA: TGTGCCAGCAGCTCCGGGACAGGGAGAGATTACGAGCAGTACTTC
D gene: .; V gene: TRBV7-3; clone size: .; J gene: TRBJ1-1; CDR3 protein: CASSYGRNTEAFF; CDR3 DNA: TGTGCCAGCAGCTATGGGCGGAACACTGAAGCTTTCTTT
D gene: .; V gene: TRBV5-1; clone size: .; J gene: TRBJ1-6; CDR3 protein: CASSPKGNSPLHF; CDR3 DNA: TGCGCCAGCAGCCCGAAGGGGAATTCACCCCTCCACTTT
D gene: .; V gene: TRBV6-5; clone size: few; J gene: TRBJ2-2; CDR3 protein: CASSLRTDDTGELFF; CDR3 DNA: TGTGCCAGCAGCCTTCGGACAGACGACACCGGGGAGCTGTTTTTT
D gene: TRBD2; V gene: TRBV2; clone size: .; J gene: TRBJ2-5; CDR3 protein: CASSGELAGETQYF; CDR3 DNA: TGTGCCAGCAGTGGAGAACTAGCGGGGGAGACCCAGTACTTC
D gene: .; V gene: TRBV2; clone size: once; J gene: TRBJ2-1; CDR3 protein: CASSWDLNYNEQFF; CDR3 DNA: TGTGCCAGCAGTTGGGACTTGAACTACAATGAGCAGTTCTTC
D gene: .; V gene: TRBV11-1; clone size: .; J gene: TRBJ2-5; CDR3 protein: CASSQNQGGETQYF; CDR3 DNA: TGTGCCAGCAGCCAAAACCAAGGAGGAGAGACCCAGTACTTC
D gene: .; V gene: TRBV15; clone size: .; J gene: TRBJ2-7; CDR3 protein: CATSRSWSYEQYF; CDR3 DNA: TGTGCCACCAGCCGGTCTTGGTCCTACGAGCAGTACTTC
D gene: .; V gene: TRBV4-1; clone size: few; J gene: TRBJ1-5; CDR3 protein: CASSQGRYQPQHF; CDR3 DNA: TGCGCCAGCAGCCAAGGCAGGTATCAGCCCCAGCATTTT